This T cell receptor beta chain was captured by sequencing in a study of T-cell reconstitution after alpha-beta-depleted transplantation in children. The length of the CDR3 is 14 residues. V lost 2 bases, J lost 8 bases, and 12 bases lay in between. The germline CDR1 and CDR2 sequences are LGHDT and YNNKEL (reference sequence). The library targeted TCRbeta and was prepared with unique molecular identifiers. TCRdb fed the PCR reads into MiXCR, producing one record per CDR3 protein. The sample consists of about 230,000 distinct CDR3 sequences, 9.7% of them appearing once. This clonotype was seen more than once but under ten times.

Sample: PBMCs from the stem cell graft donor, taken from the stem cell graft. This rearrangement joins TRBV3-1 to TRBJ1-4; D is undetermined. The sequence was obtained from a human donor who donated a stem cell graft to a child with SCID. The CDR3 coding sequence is TGTGCCAGCAGCCAACTGGACCGAGGCGAAAAACTGTTTTTT. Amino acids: CASSQLDRGEKLFF.